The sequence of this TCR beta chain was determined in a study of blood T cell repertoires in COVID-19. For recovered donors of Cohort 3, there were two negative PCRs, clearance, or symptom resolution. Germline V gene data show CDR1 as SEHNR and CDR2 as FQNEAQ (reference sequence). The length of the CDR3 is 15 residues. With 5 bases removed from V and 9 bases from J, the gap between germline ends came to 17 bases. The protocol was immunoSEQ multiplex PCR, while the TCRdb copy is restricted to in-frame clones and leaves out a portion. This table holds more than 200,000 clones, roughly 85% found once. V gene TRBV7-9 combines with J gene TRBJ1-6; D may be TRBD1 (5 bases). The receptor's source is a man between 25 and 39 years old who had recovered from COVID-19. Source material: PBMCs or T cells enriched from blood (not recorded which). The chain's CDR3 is CASSPRGLQGSPLHF. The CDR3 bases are TGTGCCAGCAGCCCCCGAGGCCTTCAGGGTTCACCCCTCCACTTT.